In its sample, the clone carrying this T cell receptor beta chain was seen once. The CDR3 length is 16 residues. V lost 0 bases to trimming and J lost 2 bases, with 10 bases between them. The germline gives CDR1 MGHRA, CDR2 YSYEKL. Assay used: immunoSEQ multiplex PCR; TCRdb lists only in-frame clones, some missing. This sample has 200,000 to 250,000 clones; 82% occur once, and the top ten carry 8.2%. This record belongs to a study of blood T cell repertoires in COVID-19. Overall study context: The United States, Italy and Spain were the sources of the acute and convalescent COVID-19 samples. Sample material is recorded as cDNA or gDNA derived from T cells, B-cell-depleted T cells, or PBMCs.

It was during active infection that Seattle patients were enrolled and then longitudinally followed. The sequencing input was peripheral blood. The sequence was collected from a woman aged 80 or older with COVID-19, enrolled during active disease. The V and J genes are TRBV4-1 and TRBJ2-2; TRBD1 is a possible D gene (6 bases). DNA of the CDR3: TGCGCCAGCAGCCAAGAAGGGACACTTAACACCGGGGAGCTGTTTTTT. Its translation is CASSQEGTLNTGELFF.